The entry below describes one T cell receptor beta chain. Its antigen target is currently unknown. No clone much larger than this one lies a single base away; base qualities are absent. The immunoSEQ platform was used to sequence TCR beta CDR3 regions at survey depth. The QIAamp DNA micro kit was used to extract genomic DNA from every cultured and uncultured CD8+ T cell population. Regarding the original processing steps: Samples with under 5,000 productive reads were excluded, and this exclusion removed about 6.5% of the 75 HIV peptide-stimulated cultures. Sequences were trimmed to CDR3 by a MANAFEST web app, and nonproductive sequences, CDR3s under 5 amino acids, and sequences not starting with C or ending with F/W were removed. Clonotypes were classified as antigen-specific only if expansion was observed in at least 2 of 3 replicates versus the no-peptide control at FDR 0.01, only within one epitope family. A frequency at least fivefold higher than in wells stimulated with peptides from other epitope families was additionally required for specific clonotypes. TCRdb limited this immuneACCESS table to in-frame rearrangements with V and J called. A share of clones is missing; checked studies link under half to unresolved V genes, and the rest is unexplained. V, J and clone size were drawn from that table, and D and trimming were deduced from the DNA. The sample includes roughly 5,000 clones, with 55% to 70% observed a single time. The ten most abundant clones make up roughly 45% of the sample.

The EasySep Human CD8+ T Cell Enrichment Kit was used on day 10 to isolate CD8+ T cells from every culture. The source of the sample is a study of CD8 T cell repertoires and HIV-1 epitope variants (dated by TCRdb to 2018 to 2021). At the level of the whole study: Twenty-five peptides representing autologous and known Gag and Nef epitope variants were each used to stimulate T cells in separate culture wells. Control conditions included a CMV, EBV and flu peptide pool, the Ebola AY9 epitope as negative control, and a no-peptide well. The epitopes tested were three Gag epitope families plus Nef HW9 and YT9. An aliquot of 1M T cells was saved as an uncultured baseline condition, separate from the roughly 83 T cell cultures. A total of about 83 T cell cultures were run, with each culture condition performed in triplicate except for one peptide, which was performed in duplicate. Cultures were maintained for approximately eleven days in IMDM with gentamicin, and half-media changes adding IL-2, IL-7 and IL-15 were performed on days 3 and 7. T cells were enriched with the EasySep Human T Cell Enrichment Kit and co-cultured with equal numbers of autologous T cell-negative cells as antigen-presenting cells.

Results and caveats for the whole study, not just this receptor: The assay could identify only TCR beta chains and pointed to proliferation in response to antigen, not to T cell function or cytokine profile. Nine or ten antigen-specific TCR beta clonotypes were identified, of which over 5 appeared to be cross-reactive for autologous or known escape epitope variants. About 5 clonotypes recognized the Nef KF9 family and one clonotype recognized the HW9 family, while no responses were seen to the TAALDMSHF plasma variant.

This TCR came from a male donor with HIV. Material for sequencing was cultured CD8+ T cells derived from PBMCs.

The CDR3 amino acid sequence is: CASSLDLLSNQPQHF. The nucleotides are TGTGCCAGTAGCCTGGACTTACTTAGCAATCAGCCCCAGCATTTT. The sequence is built from TRBV19 and TRBJ1-5; the D segment cannot be called with confidence. At the junction V is shortened by 6 bases and J by 0 bases, with 12 bases in between. The CDR1 and CDR2 encoded by the germline V gene (reference sequence) are LNHDA and SQIVND. The CDR3 contains 15 residues, cysteine and phenylalanine counted. Left in the record is the CDR3 DNA by itself, 45 bases read in frame from the first base.